This note documents a single T cell receptor beta chain sequence. The CDR3 has 14 residues. The V end was cut by 5 bases, the J end by 4 bases, with 11 bases between. Per the germline V gene, CDR1 is SGHAT and CDR2 is FQNNGV. This entry is derived from a study of control samples from healthy donors and cancer patients. Only in-frame clones appear in the TCRdb table, and some are missing; sequencing was by immunoSEQ multiplex PCR. The sample yields about 72,000 clones, around 92% seen once. The sample consisted of blood. The receptor comes from a woman in her fifties or sixties in good health. The rearrangement links TRBV11-2 to TRBJ1-4, with D perhaps TRBD1 (5 bases). CDR3 sequence: CASSRGLNNEKLFF. The CDR3 nucleotides are TGTGCCAGCAGCCGGGGACTGAATAATGAAAAACTGTTTTTT.